The source of this TCR beta chain is a study of blood T cell repertoires in COVID-19. For the study at large: Specimens from acute and convalescent COVID-19 originated in the United States, Italy and Spain.

Sequenced by immunoSEQ multiplex PCR; TCRdb stores in-frame clones only, minus some. The data hold about 200,000 clones, with almost 90% observed a single time. The source of this sequence is a man aged 18 to 29 with active or convalescent COVID-19. The sample was peripheral blood.

CDR3 protein: CASSYVRDIVTDTQYF. In DNA, the CDR3 is TGTGCCAGCAGTTACGTGAGGGATATTGTCACAGATACGCAGTATTTT. The chain couples TRBV6-2 or TRBV6-3 to TRBJ2-3; maybe TRBD2 (5 bases). This CDR3 has 16 amino acids. Per the germline V gene, CDR1 is MNHEY and CDR2 is SVGEGT. Trimming took 2 bases from V and 2 from J, leaving 14 bases between them.